These 18 T cell receptor beta chains came from one sample sequenced in a study of cytomegalovirus exposure and HLA in healthy donors. Use of 60 Vbeta and 13 Jbeta primers characterized the PCR. Clones were sequenced by immunoSEQ multiplex PCR, and TCRdb holds only the in-frame ones, with some missing. The sample carries 150,000 to 200,000 clones, around four fifths recorded once. Sequenced: PBMCs. These receptors were collected from a woman aged 55 to 70 in good health and CMV-seropositive.

This chain connects TRBV6-1 to TRBJ1-1, with unresolved D. Germline V CDR1 and CDR2: MNHNS, SASEGT. Trimming removed 4 bases at V and 4 bases at J, with 10 bases between. This CDR3 is 13 amino acids long. Here the CDR3 reads CASSVEESTEAFF. CDR3 nucleotide sequence: TGTGCCAGCAGTGTCGAGGAGAGCACTGAAGCTTTCTTT.

This sequence joins TRBV11-3 and TRBJ1-5, with a possible D match to TRBD1 (5 bases). CDR3 length equals 18 residues. V lost 5 bases and J 0 bases, leaving 20 bases between the germline ends. Germline V gives CDR1 SGHNT, CDR2 YENEEA. Written as DNA, the CDR3 is TGTGCCAGCAGCCCCCTCTCGCGGGACCCAGATAGCAATCAGCCCCAGCATTTT. Residues: CASSPLSRDPDSNQPQHF.

The chain couples TRBV7-2 to TRBJ1-4; perhaps TRBD1 as D (6 bases). CDR1 and CDR2 (germline): SGHTA, FQGNSA. The V end was cut by 5 bases, the J end by 7 bases, with 14 bases between. The CDR3 contains 14 residues. CDR3 region: CASSQAAGAEKLFF. The CDR3 DNA follows: TGTGCCAGCAGCCAAGCGGCAGGGGCTGAAAAACTGTTTTTT.

About this clone itself: The junction differs from germline at one of its ends, possibly a read error. The chain recombines TRBV27 with TRBJ2-6; 10 bases fit TRBD1. Germline CDR1 is MNHEY and CDR2 is SMNVEV (reference sequence). The CDR3 totals 14 residues. CDR3 sequence (DNA): TGTGCCAGCATGAAGGGGACAGGGGCCAACGGCCTGACTTTC. Residues: CASMKGTGANGLTF.

The gene calls are TRBV6-5 and TRBJ2-1, with 8 bases fitting TRBD2. CDR3 length equals 13 residues. Germline values: CDR1 MNHEY, CDR2 SVGAGI. Trimming removed 6 bases from V and 5 bases from J; junction bases left unmatched: 3. The CDR3 bases are TGTGCCAGCAGCTCGGGGGGGGACAATGAGCAGTTCTTC. Protein: CASSSGGDNEQFF.

The chain carries TRBV5-1 and TRBJ2-3, with TRBD2 identical over 8 bases. CDR3 size: 16 residues. After removal of 0 bases from V and 1 base from J, the junction contained 4 bases not matched to a gene. CDR1 is SGHRS, CDR2 YFSETQ, per germline. CDR3 sequence (DNA): TGCGCCAGCAGCTTGGTTCGGGGGGGCGGCACAGATACGCAGTATTTT. Translation gives CASSLVRGGGTDTQYF.

The chain links TRBV4-2 to TRBJ2-1; 7 bases are shared with TRBD2. Germline V gene lookup returns CDR1 LGHNA and CDR2 YNFKEQ. V dropped 8 bases and J dropped 4; count of bases not matched to a gene: 14. CDR3 size: 16 residues. CDR3 amino acids: CASGPGPSGTYNEQFF. As DNA, the CDR3 is TGTGCCAGCGGCCCGGGGCCTAGCGGAACTTACAATGAGCAGTTCTTC.

V is TRBV29-1 and J is TRBJ2-3; TRBD2 matches 9 bases. Per germline, CDR1 SQVTM and CDR2 ANQGSEA. The CDR3 runs to 12 residues. The junction had 2 bases not matched to a gene; V was cut back by 7 bases and J by 3 bases. The DNA for the CDR3 is TGCAGCGCGACTAGCGGTACAGATACGCAGTATTTT. This gives the protein CSATSGTDTQYF.

V is TRBV6-1 and J is TRBJ2-7; 11 positions match TRBD2. Per germline, CDR1 MNHNS and CDR2 SASEGT. The J segment lost 2 bases and the V segment lost 4 bases, leaving 4 bases of the junction unmatched. CDR3 length: 15 amino acids. CDR3 amino acids: CASSGGTSGTYEQYF. The CDR3 DNA follows: TGTGCCAGCAGTGGGGGGACTAGCGGCACCTACGAGCAGTACTTC.

The rearrangement links TRBV18 to TRBJ1-5, with unresolved D. CDR1 KGHSH and CDR2 LQKENI come from the germline V gene. The CDR3 contains 16 residues. Trimming left V 2 bases short and J 2 bases short, with 13 bases between. The CDR3 here is CASSPAMTVGNQPQHF. In nucleotides, the CDR3 is TGTGCCAGCTCACCAGCGATGACTGTAGGCAATCAGCCCCAGCATTTT.

The gene calls are TRBV2 and TRBJ1-2, with TRBD1 matching 7 bases. Germline CDR1 SNHLY, CDR2 FYNNEI. The CDR3 has 15 amino acids. The J segment lost 5 bases and the V segment lost 1 base, leaving 7 bases of the junction unmatched. The CDR3 loop reads CASSEGQGRDYGYTF. The CDR3 region has the DNA TGTGCCAGCAGTGAAGGACAGGGAAGAGATTATGGCTACACCTTC.

This clone was counted between two and nine times. The chain links TRBV7-9 to TRBJ2-7; 11 bases agree with TRBD2. Unmatched junction bases numbered 8, after V lost 2 bases and J lost 2 bases. Germline V gene data show CDR1 as SEHNR and CDR2 as FQNEAQ (reference sequence). This CDR3 spans 17 amino acids. As DNA, the CDR3 is TGTGCCAGCAGCTTAACTTTAGCGGGAGGGAGGACCTACGAGCAGTACTTC. Translating gives CASSLTLAGGRTYEQYF.

This chain links TRBV2 with TRBJ2-7; 10 nucleotides match TRBD1. Germline CDR1 reads SNHLY; CDR2 reads FYNNEI. Trimming at V came to 6 bases and at J to 4 bases, leaving 6 bases not matched to a gene. The CDR3 sequence is 14 residues long. CDR3 sequence (DNA): TGTGCCAGCAGGGGGGACAGGGGCGGTTACGAGCAGTACTTC. It is translated as CASRGDRGGYEQYF.

The V and J genes are TRBV7-9 and TRBJ2-6; D gene uncertain. The CDR3 runs to 13 residues. Germline V lookup: CDR1 SEHNR, CDR2 FQNEAQ (reference sequence). Trimming shortened V by 5 bases and J by 0 bases, and 2 bases separated the two germline ends. The CDR3 reads CASSRSGANVLTF. CDR3 nucleotides: TGTGCCAGCAGCCGCTCTGGGGCCAACGTCCTGACTTTC.

The J gene is TRBJ2-1, the V gene TRBV28; 14 bases map to TRBD2. Germline CDR1 is MDHEN and CDR2 is SYDVKM. The CDR3 has 13 residues. V shed 3 bases and J 15 bases; nucleotides not matched to a gene: 4. The CDR3 sequence: CASSFRLAGGRFF. The DNA of the CDR3 is TGTGCCAGCAGTTTCAGACTAGCGGGAGGGCGGTTCTTC.

The chain uses TRBV5-1 and TRBJ2-7, with 10 bases aligning to TRBD1. Germline CDR1 is SGHRS and CDR2 is YFSETQ. Trimming cost V 2 bases and J 6 bases; bases outside gene matches: 11. The CDR3 has 16 amino acids. CDR3 sequence reads: CASSFLGDRGNSEQYF. In nucleotides, the CDR3 is TGCGCCAGCAGCTTTCTCGGGGACAGGGGCAATTCCGAGCAGTACTTC.

The J gene is TRBJ2-7, the V gene TRBV4-2, with TRBD1 as a possible D gene (8 bases). The CDR3 runs 15 residues. Germline loops: CDR1 LGHNA, CDR2 YNFKEQ. V lost 4 bases and J 2 bases, leaving 15 bases between the germline ends. The CDR3 region has the DNA TGTGCCAGCAGCCGGGAGGGGACAGGACCCTACGAGCAGTACTTC. Translation: CASSREGTGPYEQYF.

V usage is TRBV30 and J usage is TRBJ1-2, with D possibly matching TRBD1 (5 bases). This CDR3 spans 13 amino acids. CDR1 and CDR2 (germline): GTSNPN, SVGIG (reference sequence). The V end lost 3 bases, the J end lost 4 bases, and 12 bases lay between the germline ends. The CDR3 loop reads CAWRQDRAYGYTF. The DNA for the CDR3 is TGTGCCTGGAGACAGGATAGGGCCTATGGCTACACCTTC.